Here is one T cell receptor beta chain with its context. The antigen is unknown. CDR1 DFQATT and CDR2 SNEGSKA come from the germline V gene (reference sequence). The CDR3 has 11 amino acids. V was cut by 6 bases and J by 5 bases, with 9 bases left in between. The data stem from a study of cytomegalovirus exposure and HLA in healthy donors. Study background: Unique TCR beta sequences numbering approximately 120 million came from 150 million to 200 million T cells in an earlier analysis.

Overall study results and limits: Reportedly, HLA-A and HLA-B alleles of most subjects were accurately predicted from TCR beta. A later analysis found TCR association rates differed by HLA locus, highest for DRB1 and lowest for HLA-C. Researchers had no immune exposure information except CMV serostatus available.

PCR was performed using 60 Vbeta and 13 Jbeta primers. Libraries were prepared by immunoSEQ multiplex PCR; TCRdb keeps only in-frame clonotypes and omits some of them. The data hold around 190,000 clones, with roughly 9.4% observed a single time. Sequenced: PBMCs. The chain carries TRBV20-1 and TRBJ2-3, with D uncertain. The source is a woman in her twenties or thirties in good health and CMV-seropositive. The CDR3 loop is CSAESGDTQYF. The DNA for the CDR3 is TGCAGTGCCGAGAGTGGAGATACGCAGTATTTT.